The entry that follows covers one T cell receptor beta chain sequence. Antigen specificity is unknown. The sample belongs to a study of shared clonotypes between healthy human individuals. Study-level findings and limits: Richness estimates generally favored naive over memory subsets. Generation probabilities of non-shared clonotypes were lower (relative to those shared by all four donors).

This CDR3 contains 13 residues. The V end was cut by 7 bases, the J end by 0 bases, with 12 bases between. Germline values: CDR1 SQVTM, CDR2 ANQGSEA. Profiled with immunoSEQ multiplex PCR; TCRdb holds only in-frame clones, not every one. The profile shows hundreds of thousands of clones, about 74% of them singletons. Among the donors, all were Caucasian adults who lived in Nashville, Tennessee. The receptor comes from a woman aged 25 to 39 in good health. V gene TRBV29-1 combines with J gene TRBJ1-1, with unresolved D. The sample taken for sequencing was memory CD4+ T cells sorted from blood. The sample's subset: CD45RA-negative fraction. The CDR3 reads CSGRVPMNTEAFF. The CDR3 DNA sequence: TGCAGCGGCCGGGTCCCCATGAACACTGAAGCTTTCTTT.